This TCR beta chain emerged from a study of T-cell memory formation after mild COVID-19. The wider study: Clusters of TCRs were largely donor specific.

This clonotype came up many times. Libraries for TCRalpha and TCRbeta carried sample barcodes and unique molecular identifiers via 5'RACE. MiXCR, applied by TCRdb to the 5' RACE reads, yields one record per CDR3 protein. The sample includes about 150,000 distinct CDR3 sequences, roughly 13% of them seen just once. The sequence derives from a young man who had mild COVID-19 (a few samples of this study predate the infection). Cell type and time point are not known. Sequencing was done on a sample of PBMCs or a T cell subset sorted from them (not recorded which).

CDR3 loop: CASSQGEAGELFF. The CDR3 DNA reads TGTGCCAGCAGCCAAGGGGAGGCCGGGGAGCTGTTTTTT. The chain carries TRBV3-1 and TRBJ2-2; D might be TRBD2 (6 bases). This CDR3 region has 13 residues. The V gene lost 1 base and the J gene lost 6 bases, with 6 bases spanning the gap. Looked up from germline, CDR1 is LGHDT and CDR2 is YNNKEL (reference sequence).